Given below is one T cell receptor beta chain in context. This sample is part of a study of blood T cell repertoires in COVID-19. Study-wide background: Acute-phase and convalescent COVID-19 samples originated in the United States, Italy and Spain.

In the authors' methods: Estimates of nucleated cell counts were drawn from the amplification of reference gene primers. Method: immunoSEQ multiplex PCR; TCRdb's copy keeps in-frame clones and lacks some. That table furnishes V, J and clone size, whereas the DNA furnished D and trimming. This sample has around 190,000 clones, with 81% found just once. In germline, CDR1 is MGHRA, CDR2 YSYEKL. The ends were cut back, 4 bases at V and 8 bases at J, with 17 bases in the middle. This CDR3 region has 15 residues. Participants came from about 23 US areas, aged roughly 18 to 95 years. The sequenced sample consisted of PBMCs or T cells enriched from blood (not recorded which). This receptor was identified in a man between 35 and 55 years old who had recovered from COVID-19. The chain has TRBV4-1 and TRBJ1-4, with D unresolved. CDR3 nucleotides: TGCGCCAGCAGCCCCCTGGACCCGAGGAGGGAAAAACTGTTTTTT. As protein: CASSPLDPRREKLFF.